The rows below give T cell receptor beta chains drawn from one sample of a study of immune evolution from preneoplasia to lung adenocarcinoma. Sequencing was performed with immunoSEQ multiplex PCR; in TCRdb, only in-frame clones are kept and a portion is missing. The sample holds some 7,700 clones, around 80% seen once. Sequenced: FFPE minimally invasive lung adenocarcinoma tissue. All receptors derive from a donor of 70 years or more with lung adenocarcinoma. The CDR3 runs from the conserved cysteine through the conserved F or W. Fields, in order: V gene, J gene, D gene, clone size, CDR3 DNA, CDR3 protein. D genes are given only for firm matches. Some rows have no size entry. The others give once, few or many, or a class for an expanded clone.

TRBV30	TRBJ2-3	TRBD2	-	TGTGCCTGGAGTGTATCTTCCCTAGCGGGTAGCACAGATACGCAGTATTTT	CAWSVSSLAGSTDTQYF
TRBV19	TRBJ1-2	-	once	TGTGCCAGCGTTGGGCGGTTCTATGGCTACACCTTC	CASVGRFYGYTF
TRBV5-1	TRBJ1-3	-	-	TGCGCCAGCAGCTTGGGAGACACCCGAAACACCATATATTTT	CASSLGDTRNTIYF
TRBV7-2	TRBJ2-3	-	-	TGTGCCAGCAGCTTAGCGGTATTCACAGATACGCAGTATTTT	CASSLAVFTDTQYF
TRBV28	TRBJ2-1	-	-	TGTGCCAGCAGTTTAAGGAGGGTAATGAGGGATGAGCAGTTCTTC	CASSLRRVMRDEQFF
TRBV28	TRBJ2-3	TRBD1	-	TGTGCCAGCAGTTTCCCGGGACAGGGGATGACAGATACGCAGTATTTT	CASSFPGQGMTDTQYF
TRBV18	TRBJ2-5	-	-	TGTGCCAGCTCACGAGGTCAAGAGACCCAGTACTTC	CASSRGQETQYF
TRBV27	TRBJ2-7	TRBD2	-	TGTGCCAGCAGATACGGGACTAGCGGGACCTACGAGCAGTACTTC	CASRYGTSGTYEQYF
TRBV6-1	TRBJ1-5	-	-	TGTGCCAGCAGTGAATCGGGCAGGGGCAATCAGCCCCAGCATTTT	CASSESGRGNQPQHF
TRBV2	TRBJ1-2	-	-	TGTGCCAGCAGTGGAGGCTATGGCTACACCTTC	CASSGGYGYTF
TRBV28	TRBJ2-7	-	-	TGTGCCAGCAGTTTGCTGGGCGAGAGCGAGCAGTACTTC	CASSLLGESEQYF
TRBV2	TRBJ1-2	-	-	TGTGCCAGCAGTGAAGAGGGCCAGGGGACCTATGGCTACACCTTC	CASSEEGQGTYGYTF
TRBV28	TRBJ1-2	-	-	TGTGCCAGCACCCCCCGGGGGGGCATCACAGGCTACACCTTC	CASTPRGGITGYTF
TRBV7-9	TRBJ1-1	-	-	TGTGCCAGCAGCTTAGGGGAGGGCGGCACTGAAGCTTTCTTT	CASSLGEGGTEAFF
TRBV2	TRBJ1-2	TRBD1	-	TGTGCCAGCAGACCAGGACAGGGGGCTATCGGCTACACCTTC	CASRPGQGAIGYTF
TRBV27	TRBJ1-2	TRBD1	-	TGTGCCAGCAGTCTACAGGGGGCGGGTGGCTACACCTTC	CASSLQGAGGYTF
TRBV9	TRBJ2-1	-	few	TGTGCCAGCAGCTTCAACAATGAGCAGTTCTTC	CASSFNNEQFF
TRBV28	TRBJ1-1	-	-	TGTGCCAGCATCCCACTGGGGGGGGCAAGGCGGACTGAAGCTTTCTTT	CASIPLGGARRTEAFF
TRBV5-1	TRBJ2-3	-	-	TGCGCCAGCAGCTTGTCGGGGACCAGCACAGATACGCAGTATTTT	CASSLSGTSTDTQYF
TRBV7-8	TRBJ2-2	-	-	TGTGCCAGCAGCCCTTTGAACATGAACACCGGGGAGCTGTTTTTT	CASSPLNMNTGELFF
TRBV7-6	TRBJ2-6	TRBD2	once	TGTGCCGGGGGAGGGGACTCTGGGGCCAACGTCCTGACTTTC	CAGGGDSGANVLTF
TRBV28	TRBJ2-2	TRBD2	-	TGTGCCAGCAGCCCCCCGGGTAGCGGGAGCGCCGGGGAGCTGTTTTTT	CASSPPGSGSAGELFF
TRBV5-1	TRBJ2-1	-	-	TGCGCCAGCAGCTTAGAAGGACTCCACTACAATGAGCAGTTCTTC	CASSLEGLHYNEQFF
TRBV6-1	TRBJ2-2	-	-	TGTGCCAGCAGTGAAAGGACCACCCGGATAGGTGACGCCGGGGAGCTGTTTTTT	CASSERTTRIGDAGELFF
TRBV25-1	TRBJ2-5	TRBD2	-	TGTGCCAGCAGTGAAACCCGAAGCGGGAGGGCCGTAGTGGAGACCCAGTACTTC	CASSETRSGRAVVETQYF
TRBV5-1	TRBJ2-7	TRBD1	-	TGCGCCAGCAGTTCCGAGGGGGCAAGTCTGGGGGCCCACGAGCAGTACTTC	CASSSEGASLGAHEQYF
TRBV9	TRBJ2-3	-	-	TGTGCCAGCAGCCCCCGGCTGGGGCAGGGGAAAGATACGCAGTATTTT	CASSPRLGQGKDTQYF
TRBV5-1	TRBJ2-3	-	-	TGCGCCAGCAGCGACCGTGGGACTGGGCCAGATACGCAGTATTTT	CASSDRGTGPDTQYF
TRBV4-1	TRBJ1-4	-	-	TGCGCCAGCAGCCGAGGAGGGCTTAATGAAAAACTGTTTTTT	CASSRGGLNEKLFF
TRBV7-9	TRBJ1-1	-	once	TGTGCCAGCAGCCCGCTGACGGGCACTGAAGCTTTCTTT	CASSPLTGTEAFF
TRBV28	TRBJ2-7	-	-	TGTGCCAGCAGTTCCCTGCCGGCGGGCGAGCAGTACTTC	CASSSLPAGEQYF
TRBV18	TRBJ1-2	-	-	TGTGCCAGCTCACCTGGGCAGGGGTCTGACTATGGCTACACCTTC	CASSPGQGSDYGYTF
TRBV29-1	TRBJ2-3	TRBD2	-	TGCAGCGTGCGGGGGACTAGCGGGAGGGTAGCAGATACGCAGTATTTT	CSVRGTSGRVADTQYF
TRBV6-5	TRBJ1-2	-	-	TGTGCCAGCAGTCGGACGAACTATGGCTACACCTTC	CASSRTNYGYTF
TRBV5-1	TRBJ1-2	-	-	TGCGCCAGCAGCTTGGATGACAGAAACGGCTACACCTTC	CASSLDDRNGYTF
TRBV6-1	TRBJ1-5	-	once	TGTGCCAGCAAGTTTACGGGGGGTGGCAATCAGCCCCAGCATTTT	CASKFTGGGNQPQHF
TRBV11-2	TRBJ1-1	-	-	TGTGCCAGCAGCCGGCGCGAGGCAGGGTGGACTTTCTTT	CASSRREAGWTFF
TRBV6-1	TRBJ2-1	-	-	TGTGCCAGCAGGTGGTTGGGGAATGAGCAGTTCTTC	CASRWLGNEQFF
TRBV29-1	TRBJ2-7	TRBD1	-	TGCAGCGTTGAAGTCTTGGCAGGGGGCGGCGAGCAGTACTTC	CSVEVLAGGGEQYF
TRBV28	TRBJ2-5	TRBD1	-	TGTGCCAGCAGTACGACAGGGGTCGGCGAGACCCAGTACTTC	CASSTTGVGETQYF
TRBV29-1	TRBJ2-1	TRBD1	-	TGCAGCGTTGAAAGGGACAGCAACAATGAGCAGTTCTTC	CSVERDSNNEQFF
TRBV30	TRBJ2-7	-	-	TGTGCCTGGGGAAGGGAAGCCGAGCAGTACTTC	CAWGREAEQYF
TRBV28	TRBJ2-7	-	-	TGTGCCAGCAGGGAACCAGGGGTCTACGAGCAGTACTTC	CASREPGVYEQYF
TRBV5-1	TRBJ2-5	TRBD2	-	TGCGCCAGCAGCACTGGACTAGCGGGAGGGTTAATGGAGACCCAGTACTTC	CASSTGLAGGLMETQYF
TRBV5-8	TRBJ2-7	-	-	TGTGCCAGCAGCTTGGGACCAACCTTCTACGAGCAGTACTTC	CASSLGPTFYEQYF
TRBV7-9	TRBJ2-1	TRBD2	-	TGTGCCAGCGTGCCGGGACTAGCGGGATCCTCGAGCTCCTACAATGAGCAGTTCTTC	CASVPGLAGSSSSYNEQFF
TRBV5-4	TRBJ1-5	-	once	TGTGCCAGCAGCTTCAACCGGGACATCGAACATTTT	CASSFNRDIEHF
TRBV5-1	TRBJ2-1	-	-	TGCGCCAGCAGCATGACAGAGTACAATGAGCAGTTCTTC	CASSMTEYNEQFF
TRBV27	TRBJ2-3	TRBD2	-	TGTGCCAGCAGTTTATCCTCAATCAGCGGGGGAACGCAGTATTTT	CASSLSSISGGTQYF
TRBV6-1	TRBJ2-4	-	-	TGTGCCAGCAAAAACAGGGAAATAGCCAAAAACATTCAGTACTTC	CASKNREIAKNIQYF
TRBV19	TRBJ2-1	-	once	TGTGCCAGTAGTTCGCCGAGGGGGGTTGCCGGGAGTAGAAATGAGCAGTTCTTC	CASSSPRGVAGSRNEQFF
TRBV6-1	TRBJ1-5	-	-	TGTGCCAGCAGCCGGGCCGGGAGCGGTCAGCCCCAGCATTTT	CASSRAGSGQPQHF
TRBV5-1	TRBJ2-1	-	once	TGCGCCAGCAGCCCCAGCGAGTCCTACAATGAGCAGTTCTTC	CASSPSESYNEQFF
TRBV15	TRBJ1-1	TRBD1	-	TGTGCCACCAGCACTACAGGGGGCGCGAACACTGAAGCTTTCTTT	CATSTTGGANTEAFF
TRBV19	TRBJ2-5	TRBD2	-	TGTGCCAGTAGTCCGCGACCGGGGGGGTCGGGGACCCAGTACTTC	CASSPRPGGSGTQYF
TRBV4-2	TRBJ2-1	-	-	TGTGCCAGCAGCCAAGATGGCCTAGGCAGGGGTGAGCAGTTCTTC	CASSQDGLGRGEQFF
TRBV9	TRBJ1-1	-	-	TGTGCCAGCAGCGTGCGGGACACTGAAGCTTTCTTT	CASSVRDTEAFF